This TCR beta chain was profiled in a study of T cells after yellow fever vaccination (dated by TCRdb to about 2019). In the study overall: The SMART-Seq v4 Ultra Low Input RNA kit was used to prepare libraries from fractions with low cell numbers. To follow T-cell clones before and after primary and booster YFV17D yellow fever vaccination, bulk TCR alpha and beta repertoires were sequenced over time. Two healthy male donors, one aged 18 to 29 and one aged 30 to 40 years, made up the cohort. Blood was drawn at multiple timepoints before and after primary and secondary immunization, with bulk PBMC replicates and cell subsets isolated.

Results and caveats for the whole study, not just this receptor: The secondary T-cell response was weaker than the primary response but faster, peaking on day 5 instead of day 15. A small share of clonotypes occurred in both CD4 and CD8 compartments, likely arising from convergent recombination. FACS-sorted repertoires could contain abundant contaminating clonotypes from the bulk population, so computational filtering was required. Most clones expanded after primary vaccination (96% of CD4 and roughly 90% of CD8) were re-detected after the booster, suggesting that broad memory maintenance occurred. The study included only a couple of donors, which limits how far the findings can be generalized.

Reading the label with the study, this specimen's treatment or condition is: live attenuated yellow fever vaccine strain. PBMCs were isolated from peripheral blood using a standard Ficoll-Paque protocol. CD4 and CD8 T-cell fractions were isolated with Dynabeads CD4 and CD8 positive selection kits. RNA was extracted with TriZol from bulk PBMCs, CD4 and CD8 fractions, and dextramer-positive and dextramer-negative fractions. CDR1 SGHNT and CDR2 YYREEE were looked up in the germline V gene (reference sequence). V and J are trimmed by 4 bases and 3 bases, and the gene matches miss 6 bases of the junction. There are 14 amino acids in the CDR3, from cysteine to phenylalanine inclusive. Of all the DNA, just the CDR3 is kept, 42 bases in frame from base 1. TCR cDNA was made using 5'RACE template switching, a step that added a universal primer site and unique molecular identifiers. cDNA synthesis was primed from both the TCR alpha and TCR beta constant segments. Library amplification used two PCR steps, and the second PCR step added sample barcodes and sequencing adapters. Libraries were sequenced on Illumina HiSeq 2500 (2x100 bp) or NovaSeq (2x150 bp). The published analysis was carried out like this. Demultiplexing of reads and collapsing into UMI consensus sequences were performed with MIGEC, and V(D)J alignment was carried out with MiXCR. Vaccine-responding clonotypes were defined with edgeR using replicate PBMC samples, requiring FDR below 0.01 and a log2 fold change above 5 up to day 15. Each bulk clonotype was labeled CD4 or CD8 based on which sequenced repertoire, CD4 or CD8, contained the clonotype at higher abundance. Starting from the raw public reads, TCRdb applied fastp trimming at Q25, assembled clones with MiXCR and retained in-frame beta chains. Each entry is one CDR3 protein sequence, shown with its most common DNA and genes. It is TCRdb's table, rather than the study itself, that gives the V and J calls and clone size. In this sample the table shows about 240,000 distinct CDR3 sequences, roughly 7.2% of which occur a single time. The biggest ten clones account for over 0.65% of the sample.

This clonotype has only a few counts. It has no known antigen specificity. No much larger clonotype is one base removed from it; base qualities were not supplied. The receptor was isolated from a man aged 25 to 40 who received the YFV17D yellow fever vaccine. The chain links TRBV5-4 with TRBJ1-1, and TRBD1 matches 7 of the central bases. The input for sequencing was CD4+ T cells sorted from PBMCs, taken 15 days after the yellow fever booster vaccination. DNA sequence: TGTGCCAGCAGCCAAGAGACAGGGTACACTGAAGCTTTCTTT. The translation is CASSQETGYTEAFF.